A selection of T cell receptor beta chains follows, all from one sample in a study of cytomegalovirus exposure and HLA in healthy donors. Libraries were prepared by immunoSEQ multiplex PCR; TCRdb keeps only in-frame clonotypes and omits some of them. The data hold about 130,000 clones, with 89% observed a single time. What was sequenced was PBMCs. These receptor sequences come from a man aged 25 to 40 in good health and CMV-seronegative. The CDR3 runs from the conserved cysteine through the conserved F or W. Fields, in order: D gene, V gene, clone size, J gene, CDR3 protein, CDR3 DNA. D genes are given only for firm matches. Some rows mark clone size as missing; the rest say once, few, many or name a class of expanded clone.

-	TRBV6-5	-	TRBJ1-1	CASRPDRGGNTEAFF	TGTGCCAGCAGACCCGATAGGGGGGGGAACACTGAAGCTTTCTTT
-	TRBV5-4	-	TRBJ2-3	CASATFGGRPASDTQYF	TGTGCCAGCGCCACCTTTGGCGGCCGACCAGCGTCAGATACGCAGTATTTT
TRBD2	TRBV29-1	-	TRBJ2-2	CSAAGTSGEPGELFF	TGCAGCGCTGCGGGGACTAGCGGGGAGCCCGGGGAGCTGTTTTTT
-	TRBV7-6	-	TRBJ2-2	CASSLWGDTGELFF	TGTGCCAGCAGCTTATGGGGCGACACCGGGGAGCTGTTTTTT
-	TRBV27	-	TRBJ1-2	CASSLRGNNYGYTF	TGTGCCAGCAGTCTGCGGGGGAATAACTATGGCTACACCTTC
TRBD1	TRBV13	-	TRBJ1-2	CASSLAWDSQTRDGYTF	TGTGCCAGCAGCTTAGCCTGGGACAGCCAGACTCGAGATGGCTACACCTTC
TRBD1	TRBV5-1	-	TRBJ2-1	CASMKGQINNEQFF	TGCGCCAGCATGAAGGGACAGATAAACAATGAGCAGTTCTTC
TRBD2	TRBV5-1	-	TRBJ2-1	CASSSTSGAHNEQFF	TGCGCCAGCAGCTCGACTAGCGGGGCGCACAATGAGCAGTTCTTC
-	TRBV19	-	TRBJ1-1	CASSIILGDRSNTEAFF	TGTGCCAGTAGTATAATTCTAGGTGACAGATCGAACACTGAAGCTTTCTTT
TRBD2	TRBV15	-	TRBJ2-7	CATSREGSGGSYEQYF	TGTGCCACCAGCAGAGAAGGTAGCGGGGGCTCCTACGAGCAGTACTTC
-	TRBV28	-	TRBJ1-5	CASVSGVGGNQPQHF	TGTGCCAGCGTTTCAGGGGTTGGTGGCAATCAGCCCCAGCATTTT
-	TRBV18	-	TRBJ2-1	CASSPQGVLYNEQFF	TGTGCCAGCTCACCACAGGGGGTTTTGTACAATGAGCAGTTCTTC
-	TRBV6-5	-	TRBJ1-5	CASSYRGSNQPQHF	TGTGCCAGCAGTTACAGGGGTAGCAATCAGCCCCAGCATTTT
-	TRBV9	-	TRBJ1-6	CASSPRWGGDSPLHF	TGTGCCAGCAGCCCGAGATGGGGGGGGGACTCACCCCTCCACTTT
-	TRBV27	-	TRBJ1-1	CASSLSRTDTRTEAFF	TGTGCCAGCAGTTTATCTCGGACAGACACACGCACTGAAGCTTTCTTT
-	TRBV7-9	-	TRBJ2-1	CASSLGADTTDEQFF	TGTGCCAGCAGCTTAGGGGCCGATACGACGGATGAGCAGTTCTTC
TRBD1	TRBV4-1	few	TRBJ1-1	CASSQEGTGGMNTEAFF	TGCGCCAGCAGCCAAGAGGGGACAGGGGGGATGAACACTGAAGCTTTCTTT
-	TRBV19	-	TRBJ1-1	CASSLQSMNTEAFF	TGTGCCAGTAGTCTACAGAGCATGAACACTGAAGCTTTCTTT
TRBD1	TRBV6-6	-	TRBJ1-6	CATGTGGSPLHF	TGTGCCACCGGGACAGGGGGTTCACCCCTCCACTTT
-	TRBV28	-	TRBJ2-5	CASSLWATGEQETQYF	TGTGCCAGCAGTTTATGGGCAACGGGGGAACAAGAGACCCAGTACTTC
TRBD1	TRBV27	-	TRBJ1-6	CASSFNRGESPLHF	TGTGCCAGCAGTTTTAACAGGGGAGAGTCACCCCTCCACTTT
TRBD1	TRBV11-2	-	TRBJ2-5	CASSQGGQGRETQYF	TGTGCCAGCAGCCAGGGGGGACAGGGTAGGGAGACCCAGTACTTC
TRBD1	TRBV4-1	-	TRBJ2-7	CASSLPQGAHEQYF	TGCGCCAGCAGCCTACCACAGGGGGCCCACGAGCAGTACTTC
-	TRBV6-5	-	TRBJ1-2	CASSYSQGNYGYTF	TGTGCCAGCAGTTACTCGCAGGGAAACTATGGCTACACCTTC
TRBD2	TRBV4-3	-	TRBJ2-1	CASSRGLAGGSEQFF	TGCGCCAGCAGCCGCGGACTAGCGGGGGGGAGTGAGCAGTTCTTC
TRBD2	TRBV27	-	TRBJ2-7	CASSLSSGGLSYEQYF	TGTGCCAGCAGTTTATCGTCGGGGGGGCTATCCTACGAGCAGTACTTC
TRBD1	TRBV11-2	-	TRBJ1-2	CASSPGTVYGYTF	TGTGCCAGCAGCCCCGGGACAGTCTATGGCTACACCTTC
-	TRBV14	-	TRBJ2-2	CASSLRTRTFGSGELFF	TGTGCCAGCAGCCTCCGGACTCGAACCTTTGGATCCGGGGAGCTGTTTTTT
TRBD1	TRBV6-1	few	TRBJ1-3	CASSASPWTGDVGTIYF	TGTGCCAGCAGTGCTTCCCCGTGGACAGGAGACGTCGGCACCATATATTTT
-	TRBV5-4	-	TRBJ1-6	CASSLEPGVDSPLHF	TGTGCCAGCAGCTTAGAACCAGGGGTTGATTCACCCCTCCACTTT
TRBD1	TRBV6-5	-	TRBJ1-6	CASSWETGALNSPLHF	TGTGCCAGCAGTTGGGAAACAGGGGCCCTGAATTCACCCCTCCACTTT
-	TRBV6-5	-	TRBJ1-2	CASSYSSSYYGYTF	TGTGCCAGCAGTTACTCGAGTTCATACTATGGCTACACCTTC
-	TRBV5-1	few	TRBJ2-7	CASSLGQNYEQYF	TGCGCCAGCAGCTTGGGACAAAACTACGAGCAGTACTTC
-	TRBV11-3	-	TRBJ2-7	CASSRLSFSEQYF	TGTGCCAGCTCCCGACTATCGTTCTCAGAGCAGTACTTC
TRBD2	TRBV5-1	-	TRBJ2-3	CASSMGGTSGVEDTQYF	TGCGCCAGCAGCATGGGCGGGACTAGCGGGGTGGAGGATACGCAGTATTTT
-	TRBV7-2	-	TRBJ2-2	CASSFELGTIPGELFF	TGTGCCAGCAGCTTCGAATTGGGGACAATTCCAGGGGAGCTGTTTTTT
TRBD1	TRBV7-6	once	TRBJ2-1	CASSSLQGDRYNEQFF	TGTGCCAGCAGCTCCTTACAGGGGGATCGGTACAATGAGCAGTTCTTC
-	TRBV7-9	-	TRBJ1-2	CASSFGGFGYGYTF	TGTGCCAGCAGCTTCGGGGGGTTCGGCTATGGCTACACCTTC
-	TRBV28	-	TRBJ1-1	CASSEVNTEAFF	TGTGCCAGCAGTGAGGTGAACACTGAAGCTTTCTTT
TRBD1	TRBV5-1	-	TRBJ2-2	CASSRTGGLTGELFF	TGCGCCAGCAGCCGGACAGGGGGCCTCACCGGGGAGCTGTTTTTT